What follows are 7 T cell receptor beta chains derived from one specimen sequenced in a study of T-cell memory formation after mild COVID-19. MiXCR, run by TCRdb on the 5' RACE reads, gives a single entry per CDR3 protein. The data hold around 440,000 distinct CDR3 sequences, with about 18% observed a single time. Material for sequencing was PBMCs or a T cell subset sorted from them (not recorded which). The receptors originated from an adult woman who had mild COVID-19 (a few samples of this study predate the infection). Cell type and time point are not known.

In DNA form, the CDR3 reads TGTGCCAGCAGCTCCCCTCCCGGGAGTTCCTACAATGAGCAGTTCTTC. Translation: CASSSPPGSSYNEQFF. The J gene is TRBJ2-1, the V gene TRBV13; tentative D call: TRBD2 (6 bases). The CDR3 runs 16 residues. Germline values: CDR1 PRHDT, CDR2 FYEKMQ (reference sequence). V lost 4 bases, J lost 1 base, and 14 bases lay in between.

This clonotype showed up just a few times. The chain recombines TRBV6-2 or TRBV6-3 with TRBJ1-2, with 7 bases aligning to TRBD1. The CDR3 covers 14 residues. Germline V lookup: CDR1 MNHEY, CDR2 SVGEGT. Trimming took 6 bases from V and 4 from J; bases not matched to a gene: 8. The CDR3 bases are TGTGCCAGCAGAAAGGGGGCGCTGGGCTATGGCTACACCTTC. Protein product: CASRKGALGYGYTF.

V usage is TRBV11-1 and J usage is TRBJ2-1; D not resolved. The CDR3 totals 13 residues. V lost 2 bases, J lost 8 bases, and 10 bases lay in between. From germline, CDR1 is SGHAT and CDR2 FQDESV (reference sequence). CDR3 sequence: CASSLSFLDEQFF. DNA of the CDR3: TGTGCCAGCAGCTTAAGTTTTTTGGATGAGCAGTTCTTC.

V and J are TRBV4-1 and TRBJ2-1, with 7 bases lining up with TRBD2. V shed 3 bases, J shed 5 bases, and the junction held 4 bases outside the gene matches. The CDR3 contains 14 residues. Germline CDR1 and CDR2: MGHRA and YSYEKL. CDR3 coding DNA: TGCGCCAGCAGCCAGTGGCTAGCGGACAATGAGCAGTTCTTC. Encoded protein: CASSQWLADNEQFF.

This clonotype came up many times. The V call is TRBV4-1, the J call TRBJ2-3; TRBD1 matches at 9 bases. This CDR3 is 16 amino acids long. Germline V lookup: CDR1 MGHRA, CDR2 YSYEKL. Trimming took 2 bases from V and 3 from J; bases not matched to a gene: 6. CDR3 region: CASSQLTGGVTDTQYF. CDR3 sequence (DNA): TGCGCCAGCAGCCAATTGACAGGGGGAGTAACAGATACGCAGTATTTT.

The chain couples TRBV6-5 to TRBJ2-6, with 8 bases that match TRBD1. The V and J ends lost 0 bases and 2 bases, in that order; junction bases with no gene match: 6. There are 18 residues in the CDR3. Germline values: CDR1 MNHEY, CDR2 SVGAGI. The DNA of the CDR3 is TGTGCCAGCAGTTACTCAGCCGGGACAGGCGCTGGGGCCAACGTCCTGACTTTC. Translated: CASSYSAGTGAGANVLTF.

This clonotype was seen a handful of times. The gene calls are TRBV3-1 and TRBJ2-7, with D hard to call. The CDR3 runs 12 residues. CDR1 LGHDT and CDR2 YNNKEL come from the germline V gene (reference sequence). V was cut by 2 bases and J by 5 bases, with 7 bases left in between. The CDR3 DNA is TGTGCCAGCAGCCAATTGAGAGACGAGCAGTACTTC. It is translated as CASSQLRDEQYF.